This TCR beta chain appears in the sequencing data of a study of blood T cell repertoires in COVID-19. For the study at large: Sites in the United States, Italy and Spain provided acute and convalescent COVID-19 samples.

V dropped 5 bases and J dropped 0 bases, with 13 bases sitting between them. Germline V lookup: CDR1 PRHDT, CDR2 FYEKMQ (reference sequence). This CDR3 is 15 amino acids long. Authors' methods: Reference gene primers were amplified, and this amplification served to estimate nucleated cell counts. Sequenced by immunoSEQ multiplex PCR; TCRdb stores in-frame clones only, minus some. V and J calls plus clone size are reproduced from that table; the DNA served to infer D and trimming. This table has roughly 300,000 clones, about 85% appearing once. Those enrolled, adults aged roughly 18 to 89 years, came from roughly 23 US areas.

Sequencing was performed on PBMCs or T cells enriched from blood (not recorded which). The receptor's source is a woman aged 45-59 years who had recovered from COVID-19. V and J are TRBV13 and TRBJ1-1; D may be TRBD1 (5 bases). Written as DNA, the CDR3 is TGTGCCAGCAGCCCCCTCGGGGGATTGAACACTGAAGCTTTCTTT. Translation: CASSPLGGLNTEAFF.